A selection of T cell receptor beta chains follows, all from one sample in a study of cytomegalovirus exposure and HLA in healthy donors. Some clones are missing from TCRdb's copy, which holds only in-frame ones; the method was immunoSEQ multiplex PCR. The data show roughly 140,000 clones, approximately 79% seen once. The sequencing sample was made of PBMCs. All receptors come from a female donor in good health and CMV-seronegative. Both conserved end residues are part of each CDR3. The D gene is left open where the match is weak. Size tells how often a clone was seen (once, few, many) or the class of an expanded clone, and some rows leave it out.

abundance	d_gene	v_gene	j_gene	CDR3aa	CDR3nt
.	.	TRBV27	TRBJ2-1	CASSLRRGGEQFF	TGTGCCAGCAGTTTACGACGGGGTGGTGAGCAGTTCTTC
once	.	TRBV11-2	TRBJ2-5	CASRRPGLAGETQYF	TGTGCCAGCAGGCGGCCTGGGCTAGCTGGAGAGACCCAGTACTTC
.	TRBD2	TRBV7-2	TRBJ2-3	CASSLGAGGWTDTQYF	TGTGCCAGCAGCTTAGGGGCGGGAGGTTGGACAGATACGCAGTATTTT
.	.	TRBV9	TRBJ2-2	CASSVGDNGFTGELFF	TGTGCCAGCAGCGTAGGGGACAACGGTTTCACCGGGGAGCTGTTTTTT
.	TRBD1	TRBV6-1	TRBJ1-5	CASSSTGGWQPQHF	TGTGCCAGCAGTTCAACAGGGGGTTGGCAGCCCCAGCATTTT
.	.	TRBV5-6	TRBJ1-1	CASSLGTANTEAFF	TGTGCCAGCAGCTTGGGGACAGCGAACACTGAAGCTTTCTTT
.	TRBD1	TRBV2	TRBJ1-1	CASSRSPDRGAFF	TGTGCCAGCAGTCGCTCGCCGGACAGGGGAGCTTTCTTT
.	TRBD1	TRBV19	TRBJ2-7	CASSIGVGTGVYEQYF	TGTGCCAGTAGTATTGGAGTAGGTACAGGGGTCTACGAGCAGTACTTC
.	TRBD2	TRBV15	TRBJ2-7	CATSRTSGGLGEQYF	TGTGCCACCAGCAGGACTAGCGGAGGGCTGGGTGAGCAGTACTTC
.	TRBD1	TRBV28	TRBJ2-3	CASTYDRGQTDTQYF	TGTGCCAGCACCTACGACAGGGGGCAGACAGATACGCAGTATTTT
.	.	TRBV27	TRBJ1-5	CASSSRQWGSQPQHF	TGTGCCAGCAGTTCCAGACAGTGGGGAAGTCAGCCCCAGCATTTT
.	.	TRBV4-1	TRBJ1-5	CASSQDPQGYQPQHF	TGCGCCAGCAGCCAAGACCCTCAGGGTTATCAGCCCCAGCATTTT
few	TRBD1	TRBV19	TRBJ2-6	CASRQGAGANVLTF	TGTGCCAGTAGACAGGGGGCTGGGGCCAACGTCCTGACTTTC
.	.	TRBV5-4	TRBJ1-5	CASSFWGGDQPQHF	TGTGCCAGCAGCTTCTGGGGGGGGGATCAGCCCCAGCATTTT
.	TRBD1	TRBV5-1	TRBJ1-3	CASSARQGSSGNTIYF	TGCGCCAGCAGCGCCCGACAGGGGAGCTCTGGAAACACCATATATTTT
.	.	TRBV9	TRBJ2-5	CASSVGNTAVIQQETQYF	TGTGCCAGCAGCGTAGGGAATACCGCCGTTATACAGCAAGAGACCCAGTACTTC
.	TRBD1	TRBV2	TRBJ1-5	CASSQDRGNQPQHF	TGTGCCAGCAGTCAGGACAGGGGCAATCAGCCCCAGCATTTT
.	.	TRBV9	TRBJ2-1	CASSGALLDEQFF	TGTGCCAGCAGCGGGGCCCTCCTGGATGAGCAGTTCTTC
.	TRBD1	TRBV5-1	TRBJ1-1	CASSKGQGLNTEAFF	TGCGCCAGCAGCAAGGGACAGGGGCTGAACACTGAAGCTTTCTTT
.	TRBD1	TRBV28	TRBJ2-1	CASGVTGDYNEQFF	TGTGCCAGCGGGGTCACAGGGGACTACAATGAGCAGTTCTTC
.	TRBD2	TRBV4-2	TRBJ2-5	CASSQDWAGSSGSWETQYF	TGTGCCAGCAGCCAAGATTGGGCCGGTTCTAGCGGGAGTTGGGAGACCCAGTACTTC
.	TRBD1	TRBV28	TRBJ1-1	CASSPGTGVNTEAFF	TGTGCCAGCAGCCCCGGGACAGGGGTTAACACTGAAGCTTTCTTT
once	TRBD1	TRBV29-1	TRBJ1-1	CSVGKFRAGQGTEAFF	TGCAGCGTCGGAAAATTTAGGGCCGGACAGGGCACTGAAGCTTTCTTT
.	.	TRBV28	TRBJ1-1	CASSPRDLMNTEAFF	TGTGCCAGCAGTCCTCGGGATTTAATGAACACTGAAGCTTTCTTT